A single sample gave rise to the 8 T cell receptor beta chains below, sequenced in a study of PD-L1 blockade in urothelial cancer. Sequencing was performed with immunoSEQ multiplex PCR; in TCRdb, only in-frame clones are kept and a portion is missing. The table records around 120,000 clones, around 89% of them present only once. The time point denotes: peripheral blood 6 weeks after treatment start. The sample here was PBMCs, taken around atezolizumab (anti-PD-L1) treatment. The receptors here all came from a man aged 55 to 69 with urothelial cancer.

V usage is TRBV4-3 and J usage is TRBJ2-5; maybe TRBD2 (6 bases). CDR1 and CDR2 (germline): LGHNA, YSLEER. The ends were cut back, 0 bases at V and 1 base at J, with 18 bases in the middle. This CDR3 has 18 residues. The CDR3 DNA reads as TGCGCCAGCAGCCAAGACGTGGGGGGAGGCTATATCCAAGAGACCCAGTACTTC. The encoded protein is CASSQDVGGGYIQETQYF.

The chain couples TRBV6-1 to TRBJ1-2, with 7 bases fitting TRBD1. The CDR3 sequence is 15 residues long. The germline V gene encodes CDR1 MNHNS and CDR2 SASEGT. The V and J ends lost 4 bases and 0 bases, in that order; junction bases with no gene match: 5. The CDR3: CASSVAGQTNYGYTF. The CDR3 coding sequence is TGTGCCAGCAGTGTAGCGGGACAGACTAACTATGGCTACACCTTC.

The chain links TRBV6-5 to TRBJ2-7; 8 nucleotides line up with TRBD1. V trimming: 2 bases; J trimming: 1 base; junction bases outside the gene matches: 7. This CDR3 has 16 amino acids. Germline CDR1 and CDR2: MNHEY and SVGAGI. Here the CDR3 DNA reads TGTGCCAGCAGTTACGGCTCCGGGACAGGTTCCTACGAGCAGTACTTC. Amino acids: CASSYGSGTGSYEQYF.

V is TRBV28 and J is TRBJ1-2, with 7 bases identical to TRBD1. The CDR3 contains 13 residues. Trimming removed 4 bases from V and 4 bases from J; junction bases left unmatched: 3. Germline V gene data show CDR1 as MDHEN and CDR2 as SYDVKM. CDR3 loop: CASSSGTAYGYTF. The CDR3 DNA reads TGTGCCAGCAGTTCCGGGACAGCCTATGGCTACACCTTC.

The chain uses TRBV2 and TRBJ1-1, with a tentative D call TRBD1 (5 bases). The V gene's germline CDR1 is SNHLY and CDR2 FYNNEI. The CDR3 loop spans 14 amino acids. V was cut by 1 base and J by 3 bases, with 9 bases left in between. The CDR3 sequence is CASSEEAGDTEAFF. The DNA for the CDR3 is TGTGCCAGCAGTGAAGAAGCGGGGGACACTGAAGCTTTCTTT.

The V call is TRBV7-9, the J call TRBJ2-3; 7 bases are a match to TRBD2. The V gene's germline CDR1 is SEHNR and CDR2 FQNEAQ (reference sequence). The CDR3 length is 14 residues. The ends lost 3 bases at V and 4 bases at J; junction bases unmatched: 4. The CDR3: CASSFGGSADTQYF. CDR3 in DNA: TGTGCCAGCAGCTTCGGCGGGAGTGCAGATACGCAGTATTTT.

The chain couples TRBV5-6 to TRBJ1-1, with D unresolved. This CDR3 region has 13 residues. Germline lookup yields CDR1 SGHDT and CDR2 YYEEEE. V was pared by 4 bases and J by 8 bases, with 15 bases between. The CDR3 sequence: CASSAAGVPEAFF. CDR3 nucleotide sequence: TGTGCCAGCAGCGCTGCCGGGGTCCCGGAAGCTTTCTTT.

This chain connects TRBV30 to TRBJ1-2, with D tentatively TRBD1 (5 bases). Germline CDR1 reads GTSNPN; CDR2 reads SVGIG (reference sequence). This CDR3 has 15 amino acids. Trimming removed 1 base from V and 2 bases from J, with 14 bases in between. CDR3: CAWSESKTANYGYTF. As DNA, the CDR3 is TGTGCCTGGAGTGAATCCAAGACAGCGAACTATGGCTACACCTTC. Supplemented by reference TRBV30 and TRBJ1-2, the full variable domain reads SQTIHQWPATLVQPVGSPLSLECTVEGTSNPNLYWYRQAAGRGLQLLFYSVGIGQISSEVPQNLSASRPQDRQFILSSKKLLLSDSGFYLCAWSESKTANYGYTFGSGTRLTVV.